The T cell receptor beta chain under discussion was sequenced for a study of blood T cell repertoires in COVID-19. Across the whole study: There were acute and convalescent COVID-19 samples, and they came from the United States, Italy and Spain. PBMCs, B-cell-depleted T cells, or T cells provided the cDNA or gDNA that made up the material.

In terms of age and location, participants ranged from about 18 to 89 years and lived in about 25 US areas. In assigning cohorts, the study relied on participant-reported clinical history. V was pared by 2 bases and J by 4 bases, with 7 bases of the junction left unmatched. The V gene's germline CDR1 is SGHAT and CDR2 FQNNGV. This CDR3 has 15 amino acids. This table comes from immunoSEQ multiplex PCR, and its TCRdb copy is limited to in-frame clones, with some not included. Of about 440,000 clones listed, 70% to 90% are singletons. V is TRBV11-2 and J is TRBJ2-7; TRBD2 matches at 8 bases. Material for sequencing was PBMCs or T cells enriched from blood (not recorded which). The source of this sequence is a woman between 18 and 29 years old with acute COVID-19. CDR3 sequence reads: CASSLLSGSGYEQYF. CDR3 bases: TGTGCCAGCAGCTTACTAAGCGGGAGCGGATACGAGCAGTACTTC.